This T cell receptor beta chain was identified during a study of CD8 T cells in ankylosing spondylitis. 5'-RACE, quantitative and with molecular barcodes, yielded the TCR beta libraries. One entry per CDR3 protein results from TCRdb running MiXCR on the 5' RACE reads. This sample carries under 300,000 distinct CDR3 sequences, approximately 12% of them seen once, and the ten largest clones take around 7%. Concerning this clonotype: What it binds is unknown.

The CDR3 loop spans 14 amino acids. V was clipped by 1 base and J by 7 bases, with 13 bases between them. CDR1 SQVTM and CDR2 ANQGSEA come from the germline V gene. Overall study findings and caveats: Peripheral blood held disease-linked clones only at relatively low frequency, and these were CD8+. Significant enrichment of disease-linked clones was reportedly seen in matched ankylosing spondylitis synovial fluid. Made up of under ten highly homologous variants, a TCR beta motif appeared characteristic of ankylosing spondylitis blood.

This sequence joins TRBV29-1 and TRBJ2-2, with a possible D match to TRBD2 (5 bases). Sequenced input: blood, either unsorted or a sorted T cell fraction (not recorded which). The receptor's source is a male donor with ankylosing spondylitis or in good health (not recorded which). The CDR3 is CSVEVGGAVGELFF. The CDR3 DNA reads as TGCAGCGTTGAAGTAGGAGGTGCGGTCGGGGAGCTGTTTTTT.